The 22 T cell receptor beta chains in this list originate from one sample, sequenced in a study of T cell changes during pregnancy in multiple sclerosis. Generated by immunoSEQ multiplex PCR, the TCRdb table keeps only in-frame clones and is missing some. The sample has more than 45,000 clones, 93% seen once; the top ten hold approximately 3.5%. The specimen comprised CD8+ T cells from peripheral blood mononuclear cells, sampled in the second trimester of pregnancy. These receptors all stem from a female donor with multiple sclerosis, enrolled in a pregnancy study.

The chain links TRBV5-4 to TRBJ1-2, with D possibly being TRBD1 (6 bases). CDR1 and CDR2 from the germline V gene are SGHNT and YYREEE (reference sequence). Trimming left V 0 bases short and J 5 bases short, with 11 bases between. The CDR3 runs 14 residues. CDR3 nucleotide sequence: TGTGCCAGCAGCTTGGCAGGACAGCAATATGGCTACACCTTC. Its translation is CASSLAGQQYGYTF.

The chain carries TRBV7-9 and TRBJ2-1, with a possible D match to TRBD1 (5 bases). The CDR3 runs 12 residues. Looked up from germline, CDR1 is SEHNR and CDR2 is FQNEAQ (reference sequence). Trimming stripped 4 bases from V and 8 bases from J, with 9 bases between. The CDR3 nucleotides read TGTGCCAGCAGCTCAGGGTTAGATGAGCAGTTCTTC. As protein: CASSSGLDEQFF.

The chain has TRBV2 and TRBJ2-7; D perhaps matches TRBD1 (5 bases). Germline V CDR1 and CDR2: SNHLY, FYNNEI. The CDR3 is made up of 11 amino acids. V was pared by 6 bases and J by 3 bases, with 6 bases between. CDR3 DNA sequence: TGTGCCAGCAGAGGGGTCTACGAGCAGTACTTC. Its translation is CASRGVYEQYF.

This chain links TRBV7-9 with TRBJ2-3; 10 positions agree with TRBD2. The CDR3 contains 17 residues. Germline lookup yields CDR1 SEHNR and CDR2 FQNEAQ (reference sequence). V trimming: 3 bases; J trimming: 5 bases; junction bases outside the gene matches: 11. The CDR3 loop reads CASSFPPAGGPRDTQYF. CDR3 nucleotide sequence: TGTGCCAGCAGCTTTCCTCCAGCGGGAGGGCCTCGAGATACGCAGTATTTT.

The chain employs TRBV11-2 and TRBJ1-2; 7 nucleotides line up with TRBD1. The junction had 9 bases not matched to a gene; V was cut back by 5 bases and J by 3 bases. In germline, CDR1 is SGHAT, CDR2 FQNNGV. The CDR3 sequence is 15 residues long. The CDR3 coding sequence is TGTGCCAGCAGCGATCCGGGACAGCTTGACTATGGCTACACCTTC. Translation: CASSDPGQLDYGYTF.

This chain uses TRBV27 with TRBJ1-5; 12 bases are shared with TRBD1. The CDR3 covers 17 residues. With V trimmed by 4 bases and J by 6 bases, 10 bases remained unmatched. CDR1 is MNHEY, CDR2 SMNVEV, per germline (reference sequence). The CDR3 sequence is CASSSLPGQGATQPQHF. The CDR3 region has the DNA TGTGCCAGCAGTTCACTTCCGGGACAGGGGGCAACTCAGCCCCAGCATTTT.

The rearrangement joins TRBV10-3 to TRBJ1-2; perhaps TRBD1 as D (6 bases). Per the germline V gene, CDR1 is ENHRY and CDR2 is SYGVKD. The germline V and J ends were trimmed by 4 bases and 6 bases, with 24 bases remaining between them. This CDR3 region has 17 residues. The CDR3 loop reads CAISGEARGVSKDGYTF. CDR3 bases: TGTGCCATCAGTGGAGAGGCCAGGGGAGTGAGTAAGGATGGCTACACCTTC.

The chain combines TRBV7-3 with TRBJ2-1; the D gene is possibly TRBD2 (6 bases). V lost 1 base, J lost 6 bases, and 13 bases lay in between. From germline, CDR1 is SGHTA and CDR2 FQGTGA. This CDR3 has 15 amino acids. The CDR3 nucleotides are TGTGCCAGCAGCTTAAAAACTAGCCCCCTCAATGAGCAGTTCTTC. Protein product: CASSLKTSPLNEQFF.

The chain employs TRBV27 and TRBJ2-2; 7 bases are a match to TRBD2. V dropped 7 bases and J dropped 5; count of bases not matched to a gene: 1. CDR1 and CDR2 (germline): MNHEY, SMNVEV (reference sequence). This CDR3 has 12 residues. The chain's CDR3 is CASTGGTGELFF. CDR3 bases: TGTGCCAGCACGGGGGGAACCGGGGAGCTGTTTTTT.

The table lists this clone with a count of one. The chain is built from TRBV6-5 and TRBJ2-3; TRBD1 aligns across 9 bases. CDR1 is MNHEY, CDR2 SVGAGI, per germline. The CDR3 consists of 15 residues. J was trimmed by 4 bases and V by 2 bases; bases with no gene match: 4. The CDR3 protein is CASSYEQGAADTQYF. For the CDR3, the DNA is TGTGCCAGCAGTTACGAACAGGGGGCTGCAGATACGCAGTATTTT.

This clone was counted once. J is TRBJ1-6 and V is TRBV10-1; 11 bases fit TRBD1. From germline, CDR1 is WNHNN and CDR2 SYGVQD (reference sequence). The CDR3 loop spans 14 amino acids. Losses at the gene ends were 5 bases for V and 8 bases for J; bases not matched to a gene: 2. As DNA, the CDR3 is TGCGCCAGCAGTCCGGGACAGGGGGATTCACCCCTCCACTTT. This encodes CASSPGQGDSPLHF.

The chain combines TRBV27 with TRBJ2-1; possible D gene TRBD2, 5 bases. The CDR3 covers 18 residues. Per germline, CDR1 MNHEY and CDR2 SMNVEV (reference sequence). Trimming shortened V by 10 bases and J by 5 bases, and 30 bases separated the two germline ends. The CDR3 bases are TGTGCCACCTGTTCAATCGAGGGCCTTGCTAGCATTCACAATGAGCAGTTCTTC. Translating it yields CATCSIEGLASIHNEQFF.

The chain couples TRBV6-1 to TRBJ2-7, with TRBD1 identical over 8 bases. V trimming: 4 bases; J trimming: 3 bases; junction bases outside the gene matches: 8. CDR1 MNHNS and CDR2 SASEGT come from the germline V gene. The CDR3 totals 15 residues. CDR3: CASSGSRTGLYEQYF. CDR3 sequence (DNA): TGTGCCAGCAGTGGGTCCCGGACAGGGCTCTACGAGCAGTACTTC.

This chain links TRBV5-1 with TRBJ2-1, with 13 bases fitting TRBD2. V trimming: 3 bases; J trimming: 7 bases; junction bases outside the gene matches: 7. CDR3 length: 16 residues. From germline, CDR1 is SGHRS and CDR2 YFSETQ. This CDR3 is CASSWTSGSVLNEQFF. The DNA of the CDR3 is TGCGCCAGCAGCTGGACTAGCGGGAGTGTCTTGAATGAGCAGTTCTTC.

The chain joins TRBV15 to TRBJ2-7, with 10 bases that match TRBD1. The germline gives CDR1 LNHNV, CDR2 YYDKDF (reference sequence). This CDR3 is 14 amino acids long. Trimming took 5 bases from V and 3 from J; bases not matched to a gene: 4. The CDR3 reads CATSDRDRGYEQYF. In DNA form, the CDR3 reads TGTGCCACCAGCGACCGGGACAGGGGCTACGAGCAGTACTTC. Looking up the rest from reference TRBV15 and TRBJ2-7 gives the full variable domain: DAMVIQNPRYQVTQFGKPVTLSCSQTLNHNVMYWYQQKSSQAPKLLFHYYDKDFNNEADTPDNFQSRRPNTSFCFLDIRSPGLGDTAMYLCATSDRDRGYEQYFGPGTRLTVT.

The V call is TRBV13, the J call TRBJ2-7, with D perhaps matching TRBD2 (5 bases). CDR3 length equals 16 residues. Per germline, CDR1 PRHDT and CDR2 FYEKMQ (reference sequence). Deletions cut 5 bases from V and 5 bases from J, with 22 bases between. The CDR3: CASSPNPGKAPNEQYF. The CDR3 DNA is TGTGCCAGCAGCCCAAACCCGGGAAAGGCCCCCAACGAGCAGTACTTC.

The chain uses TRBV7-3 and TRBJ2-1, with 8 bases fitting TRBD2. CDR3 length: 16 residues. With 1 base clipped from V and 4 bases from J, the junction kept 6 bases outside the gene matches. Germline CDR1 and CDR2: SGHTA and FQGTGA. The CDR3 nucleotides read TGTGCCAGCAGCTTAATAGGCGGGGGGATATACAATGAGCAGTTCTTC. Residues: CASSLIGGGIYNEQFF.

V and J are TRBV6-5 and TRBJ1-1, with a weak D call TRBD1 (6 bases). CDR1 is MNHEY, CDR2 SVGAGI, per germline. The CDR3 spans 12 residues. V gave up 2 bases and J gave up 8 bases, with 9 bases separating them. The CDR3 nucleotides read TGTGCCAGCAGTTACACAGGGACCGAAGCTTTCTTT. It codes for CASSYTGTEAFF.

For this clone: The identical CDR3 is also encoded by other nucleotide sequences in the sample. This rearrangement joins TRBV7-6 to TRBJ1-1; D is uncertain. There are 11 residues in the CDR3. Deletions cut 5 bases from V and 4 bases from J, with 5 bases between. The V gene's germline CDR1 is SGHVS and CDR2 FNYEAQ. For the CDR3, the DNA is TGTGCCAGCAGCCCGGGCACTGAAGCTTTCTTT. It specifies CASSPGTEAFF.

The rearrangement uses TRBV30 and TRBJ2-1; 12 bases are shared with TRBD2. This CDR3 is built from 17 residues. CDR1 is GTSNPN, CDR2 SVGIG, per germline (reference sequence). V shed 8 bases, J shed 0 bases, and the junction held 11 bases outside the gene matches. The CDR3 nucleotides are TGTGCCCTGGAGGCTAGCGGGAGGGCTTTCTCCTACAATGAGCAGTTCTTC. This gives the protein CALEASGRAFSYNEQFF.

The gene calls are TRBV5-1 and TRBJ1-1; possibly TRBD1 for D (6 bases). V lost 0 bases and J 1 base, leaving 7 bases between the germline ends. This CDR3 is 14 amino acids long. Looked up from germline, CDR1 is SGHRS and CDR2 is YFSETQ. The CDR3 loop is CASSLGQANTEAFF. In DNA form, the CDR3 reads TGCGCCAGCAGCTTGGGACAGGCGAACACTGAAGCTTTCTTT.

CDR3 in DNA: TGTGCCAGCAGGTCCCTACAGGGGGCGGGCTTAGGCTACACCTTC. As protein: CASRSLQGAGLGYTF. The V and J genes are TRBV27 and TRBJ1-2; 9 nucleotides agree with TRBD1. The ends lost 6 bases at V and 8 bases at J; junction bases unmatched: 13. Germline values: CDR1 MNHEY, CDR2 SMNVEV (reference sequence). The length of the CDR3 is 15 residues.